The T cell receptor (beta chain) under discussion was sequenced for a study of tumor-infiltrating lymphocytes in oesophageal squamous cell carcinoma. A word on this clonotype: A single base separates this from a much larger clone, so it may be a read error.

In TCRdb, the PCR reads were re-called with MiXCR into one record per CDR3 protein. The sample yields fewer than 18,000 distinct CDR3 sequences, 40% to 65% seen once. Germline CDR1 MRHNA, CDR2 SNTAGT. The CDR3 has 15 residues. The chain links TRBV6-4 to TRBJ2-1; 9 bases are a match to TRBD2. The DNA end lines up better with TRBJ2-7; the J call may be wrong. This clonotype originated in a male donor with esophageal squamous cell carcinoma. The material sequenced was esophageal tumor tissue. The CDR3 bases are TGTGCCAGCAGTGACGCGGGAGGGGAATACAATGAGCAGTACTTC. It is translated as CASSDAGGEYNEQYF.